This T cell receptor (beta chain) was documented in a study of blood T cell repertoires in COVID-19. Study overall: The United States, Italy and Spain supplied acute and convalescent COVID-19 samples. The analysed material was cDNA or gDNA that came from T cells, B-cell-depleted T cells, or PBMCs.

Source study methods: Amplification of reference gene primers provided the estimated nucleated cell counts. TCRdb's copy holds only in-frame clones and misses some; the assay was immunoSEQ multiplex PCR. The V and J calls and clone size come from that table; D and trimming were worked out from the DNA. The table lists hundreds of thousands of clones, 65% to 90% of them singletons. The Seattle site enrolled patients during active infection and followed them longitudinally. The CDR3 spans 15 residues. From germline, CDR1 is SGHRS and CDR2 YFSETQ. V lost 5 bases, J lost 6 bases, and 11 bases stayed unmatched.

The rearrangement joins TRBV5-1 to TRBJ1-1; TRBD1 matches 9 bases. The clonotype was recovered from a woman aged 55-69 years with COVID-19, enrolled during active disease. The source material was peripheral blood. CDR3 amino acids: CASSPSSGQGAEAFF. Written as DNA, the CDR3 is TGCGCCAGCAGTCCATCTTCGGGACAGGGCGCTGAAGCTTTCTTT.